Detailed here is one T cell receptor beta chain. This sample is part of a study of blood T cell repertoires in COVID-19. Study details: The origin of the acute and convalescent COVID-19 samples was the United States, Italy and Spain. In each case, the material was cDNA or gDNA derived from T cells, B-cell-depleted T cells, or PBMCs.

V shed 5 bases and J 3 bases; nucleotides not matched to a gene: 3. The length of the CDR3 is 15 residues. CDR1 and CDR2 from the germline V gene are SGHAT and FQNNGV. Original methodology: Nucleated cell counts were estimated from reference gene primer amplification. This table comes from immunoSEQ multiplex PCR, and its TCRdb copy is limited to in-frame clones, with some not included. V, J and clone size derive from that table, while D and trimming were established from the DNA sequence. The sample records 90,000 to 100,000 clones, around 80% being singletons. The chain recombines TRBV11-2 with TRBJ2-6; 8 nucleotides line up with TRBD1. The sample comprised peripheral blood. The sequence was collected from a man older than 75 with acute or convalescent COVID-19. The CDR3 DNA follows: TGTGCCAGCAGCCAGGGGGCTGGTGGGGCCAACGTCCTGACTTTC. Its protein is CASSQGAGGANVLTF.